What follows are 21 T cell receptor beta chains derived from one specimen sequenced in a study of T cell responses to AZD1222 COVID-19 vaccine. Here immunoSEQ multiplex PCR was the method, and the copy in TCRdb shows in-frame clones only, minus some. The sample lists 150,000 to 200,000 clones, about 88% seen once, with around 26% in the top ten. The sequenced sample was peripheral blood, obtained 28 days after the second AZD1222 dose. These receptors all come from an adult who received the AZD1222 COVID-19 vaccine.

The chain couples TRBV3-1 (or the pseudogene TRBV3-2) to TRBJ2-1; unclear D gene. Trimming cost V 1 base and J 9 bases, with 7 bases left between them. Germline CDR1 and CDR2: LGHDT and YNNKEL (reference sequence). This CDR3 is 12 amino acids long. Here the CDR3 DNA reads TGTGCCAGCAGCCAAGGGGCAACTGAGCAGTTCTTC. Translation gives CASSQGATEQFF.

The gene calls are TRBV5-1 and TRBJ2-2, with 8 bases that match TRBD2. The CDR3 has 15 amino acids. Germline CDR1 SGHRS, CDR2 YFSETQ. With V trimmed by 4 bases and J by 5 bases, 7 bases remained unmatched. Here the CDR3 DNA reads TGCGCCAGCAGCCTGTCCCGGGGGGGGACCGGGGAGCTGTTTTTT. This gives the protein CASSLSRGGTGELFF.

The chain joins TRBV2 to TRBJ2-1; 13 nucleotides match TRBD2. The CDR3 runs to 15 residues. CDR1 is SNHLY and CDR2 is FYNNEI in the germline V gene. V shed 6 bases, J shed 6 bases, and the junction held 5 bases outside the gene matches. CDR3 residues: CASRPGLAGVNEQFF. The CDR3 DNA is TGTGCCAGCAGGCCCGGACTAGCGGGAGTCAATGAGCAGTTCTTC.

V and J are TRBV7-8 and TRBJ2-7; the D is unclear. V gave up 5 bases and J gave up 1 base, with 12 bases separating them. Germline V lookup: CDR1 SGHVS, CDR2 FQNEAQ. CDR3 length: 14 amino acids. CDR3 amino acids: CASSRSVGSYEQYF. The CDR3 region has the DNA TGTGCCAGCAGCCGAAGCGTGGGGTCCTACGAGCAGTACTTC. The full variable domain, with the rest looked up from reference TRBV7-8 and TRBJ2-7, is GAGVSQSPRYKVAKRGQDVALRCDPISGHVSLFWYQQALGQGPEFLTYFQNEAQLDKSGLPSDRFFAERPEGSVSTLKIQRTQQEDSAVYLCASSRSVGSYEQYFGPGTRLTVT.

The rearrangement joins TRBV28 to TRBJ2-6, with 7 bases fitting TRBD2. J was trimmed by 4 bases and V by 4 bases; bases with no gene match: 4. The CDR3 consists of 15 residues. Germline V gene lookup returns CDR1 MDHEN and CDR2 SYDVKM. As DNA, the CDR3 is TGTGCCAGCAGTTCCCGGGGGGTCGGGGCCAACGTCCTGACTTTC. Its protein is CASSSRGVGANVLTF.

This clone has only a few counts. This sequence joins TRBV19 and TRBJ2-7, with D perhaps TRBD1 (6 bases). The CDR3 loop spans 15 amino acids. CDR1 is LNHDA, CDR2 SQIVND, per germline (reference sequence). With 2 bases removed from V and 3 bases from J, the gap between germline ends came to 14 bases. In nucleotides, the CDR3 is TGTGCCAGTAGTATAACCCCAGGGGTGTACTACGAGCAGTACTTC. This translates into CASSITPGVYYEQYF.

The chain combines TRBV6-5 with TRBJ1-5; possible D gene TRBD1, 5 bases. CDR1 and CDR2 (germline): MNHEY, SVGAGI. Trimming took off 6 bases at V and 6 bases at J, with 12 bases between the two ends. The CDR3 spans 13 residues. The CDR3 reads CASRSDGGQPQHF. CDR3 DNA sequence: TGTGCCAGCAGATCCGATGGGGGTCAGCCCCAGCATTTT.

The rearrangement uses TRBV6-5 and TRBJ2-1; 12 bases fit TRBD2. V trimming: 8 bases; J trimming: 9 bases; junction bases outside the gene matches: 5. The CDR3 is 13 residues long. The germline V gene encodes CDR1 MNHEY and CDR2 SVGAGI. The CDR3 nucleotides read TGTGCCAGCTCAGCTAGCGGGAGGGGTGAGCAGTTCTTC. Amino acid sequence: CASSASGRGEQFF.

V gene TRBV29-1 combines with J gene TRBJ2-7, with 9 bases fitting TRBD1. Trimming took 0 bases from V and 3 from J; bases not matched to a gene: 6. This CDR3 has 15 residues. The germline CDR1 and CDR2 sequences are SQVTM and ANQGSEA. In DNA, the CDR3 is TGCAGCGTTGAAGATGAAGGGACAGGGTACTACGAGCAGTACTTC. This gives the protein CSVEDEGTGYYEQYF.

This clone was observed once. The CDR3 spells CATQDGLAYNEQFF. The CDR3 nucleotides read TGTGCCACCCAGGACGGGTTGGCCTACAATGAGCAGTTCTTC. This chain joins TRBV7-9 and TRBJ2-1; D gene ambiguous. V lost 10 bases and J 2 bases, leaving 15 bases between the germline ends. This CDR3 has 14 amino acids. Germline V gives CDR1 SEHNR, CDR2 FQNEAQ (reference sequence).

The rearrangement joins TRBV28 to TRBJ2-7; weak D call: TRBD1 (7 bases). Germline CDR1 and CDR2: MDHEN and SYDVKM. Deletions cut 3 bases from V and 5 bases from J, with 14 bases between. This CDR3 spans 14 amino acids. CDR3 nucleotide sequence: TGTGCCAGCAGTTTGTCGGCAGGGGGGCACGAGCAGTACTTC. It specifies CASSLSAGGHEQYF.

This rearrangement joins TRBV27 to TRBJ1-1, with D unresolved. CDR1 is MNHEY, CDR2 SMNVEV, per germline (reference sequence). Between the trimmed V and J ends, which lost 8 bases and 1 base, there was a span of 14 bases. The CDR3 runs 14 residues. The CDR3 reads CASLPFFANTEAFF. In nucleotides, the CDR3 is TGTGCCAGCCTCCCCTTCTTTGCGAACACTGAAGCTTTCTTT.

The chain employs TRBV29-1 and TRBJ2-7; no clear D gene. Germline-derived CDR1 and CDR2 are SQVTM and ANQGSEA. This CDR3 spans 14 amino acids. Trimming cost V 0 bases and J 2 bases, with 11 bases left between them. The CDR3 is CSVEDVGQTYEQYF. CDR3 sequence (DNA): TGCAGCGTTGAAGACGTTGGTCAGACCTACGAGCAGTACTTC.

The genes are TRBV5-5 and TRBJ2-7, with TRBD1 identical over 8 bases. The CDR3 is 16 amino acids. J gave up 4 bases and V 0 bases, and 9 bases lay outside the gene matches. Germline lookup yields CDR1 SGHKS and CDR2 YYEKEE (reference sequence). CDR3 DNA sequence: TGTGCCAGCAGCTTGGGAGGGCAGGGGGCTTGGTACGAGCAGTACTTC. It translates to CASSLGGQGAWYEQYF.

The CDR3 is CASSQAQGAGNQPQHF. The DNA for the CDR3 is TGCGCCAGCAGCCAAGCCCAGGGCGCGGGCAATCAGCCCCAGCATTTT. The chain employs TRBV4-1 and TRBJ1-5, with D maybe TRBD1 (5 bases). The CDR3 is 16 residues long. In germline, CDR1 is MGHRA, CDR2 YSYEKL. The ends were cut back, 1 base at V and 2 bases at J, with 12 bases in the middle.

The V gene is TRBV6-5, the J gene TRBJ1-4, with D unresolved. Germline-derived CDR1 and CDR2 are MNHEY and SVGAGI. The CDR3 covers 12 residues. V lost 10 bases to trimming and J lost 5 bases, with 11 bases between them. For the CDR3, the DNA is TGTGCCACACAACGGAAGAATGAAAAACTGTTTTTT. Its translation: CATQRKNEKLFF.

The V and J genes are TRBV29-1 and TRBJ1-6; the D gene is possibly TRBD1 (6 bases). Trimming cost V 1 base and J 11 bases, with 12 bases left between them. The CDR3 runs 13 residues. From germline, CDR1 is SQVTM and CDR2 ANQGSEA. The CDR3 DNA reads as TGCAGCGTTGAAGTCGGCAGGGGAACACCCCTCCACTTT. This gives the protein CSVEVGRGTPLHF.

The rearrangement links TRBV10-1 to TRBJ1-1, with TRBD1 as a possible D gene (6 bases). CDR3 size: 11 residues. Trimming took off 10 bases at V and 6 bases at J, with 12 bases between the two ends. Germline V gene data show CDR1 as WNHNN and CDR2 as SYGVQD (reference sequence). This chain's CDR3 is CAKREGAEAFF. For the CDR3, the DNA is TGCGCCAAACGGGAGGGGGCTGAAGCTTTCTTT.

The chain employs TRBV5-1 and TRBJ2-1; D not certain. Germline V CDR1 and CDR2: SGHRS, YFSETQ. V dropped 4 bases and J dropped 3 bases, with 5 bases sitting between them. The CDR3 totals 12 residues. The CDR3: CASSPGYNEQFF. The CDR3 bases are TGCGCCAGCAGCCCGGGCTACAATGAGCAGTTCTTC.

This chain links TRBV19 with TRBJ1-1; D ambiguous. V shed 6 bases and J shed 0 bases, with 11 bases lying between them. Germline CDR1 LNHDA, CDR2 SQIVND (reference sequence). The CDR3 extends over 14 amino acids. Written as DNA, the CDR3 is TGTGCCAGTAGCTCCGGATGGGTGAACACTGAAGCTTTCTTT. Amino acids: CASSSGWVNTEAFF.

The rearrangement links TRBV5-8 to TRBJ2-1; TRBD1 aligns across 7 bases. Trimming took 4 bases from V and 9 from J; bases not matched to a gene: 4. The CDR3 is made up of 12 amino acids. Germline values: CDR1 SGHTS, CDR2 YDEGEE. CDR3 coding DNA: TGTGCCAGCAGCAGGACAGGTCTTGAGCAGTTCTTC. This translates into CASSRTGLEQFF.